This TCR beta chain came from a study of blood T cells in healthy people across ages. As for the study in general: Capture by template switching was about one barcoded beta molecule per two T cells. Study-wide results and caveats: No one knew whether donors had CMV, which possibly confounded expanded clonotype changes. Researchers deemed the diversity estimates from one million T cells underestimates.

The draw of peripheral blood yielded roughly 9.1 milliliters from each donor. This clonotype came up many times. Antigen unknown. It was with a sample-barcoded 5' primer and a J-beta primer mix that a second PCR of about 7 to 12 cycles was run. A single record per CDR3 protein comes from TCRdb applying MiXCR to the 5' RACE reads. The data show some 800,000 distinct CDR3 sequences, with just under 25% seen just once and around 3.6% held by the top ten. This CDR3 has 12 amino acids. V lost 1 base and J 3 bases, leaving 4 bases between the germline ends. CDR1 and CDR2 (germline): SGHTA, FQGNSA. Separately, the same data were catalogued under a study of T cells of mothers and their children.

The receptor's source is a boy younger than 18 in good health. The J gene is TRBJ2-7, the V gene TRBV7-2; no firm D call. The sequencing input was blood. The CDR3 loop reads CASSLGFYEQYF. The DNA of the CDR3 is TGTGCCAGCAGCTTAGGCTTCTACGAGCAGTACTTC.